The rows below give T cell receptor beta chains drawn from one sample of a study of low-dose radiotherapy and immunotherapy resistance in tumors. Each CDR3 protein gets one entry after TCRdb re-called the reads with MiXCR. The sample yields 39,000 or so distinct CDR3 sequences, around 21% seen once. This specimen consisted of PBMCs, obtained after low-dose radiotherapy plus immunotherapy. Source of these receptors: a female donor with ovarian cancer. Each CDR3 is given with its conserved first and last residue. D genes are given only for firm matches. Some rows have no size entry. The others give once, few or many, or a class for an expanded clone.

j_call | v_call | clone_size | d_call | cdr3_aa | cdr3_nt
TRBJ1-5 | TRBV19 | few | . | CASRTSLGPNQPQHF | TGTGCCAGCAGGACCTCCCTGGGTCCAAATCAGCCCCAGCATTTT
TRBJ2-5 | TRBV2 | many | TRBD1 | CASSGRGLWETQYF | TGTGCCAGCAGTGGAAGGGGGCTGTGGGAGACCCAGTACTTC
TRBJ2-1 | TRBV5-4 | . | TRBD2 | CASSLARIAGGNEQFF | TGTGCCAGCAGCTTGGCCCGGATAGCGGGAGGGAATGAGCAGTTCTTC
TRBJ2-7 | TRBV12-3/TRBV12-4 | many | . | CASSLAQGGEQYF | TGTGCCAGCAGTTTAGCCCAAGGCGGCGAGCAGTACTTC
TRBJ2-7 | TRBV20-1 | many | . | CSAAKGFYEQYF | TGCAGTGCTGCCAAGGGTTTCTACGAGCAGTACTTC
TRBJ2-1 | TRBV19 | many | . | CASSIEGTPYNEQFF | TGTGCCAGTAGTATCGAAGGGACCCCCTACAATGAGCAGTTCTTC
TRBJ2-7 | TRBV12-3/TRBV12-4 | many | TRBD2 | CASSSIPSGSSYEQYF | TGTGCCAGCAGCTCCATACCTAGCGGAAGCTCCTACGAGCAGTACTTC
TRBJ1-5 | TRBV12-3/TRBV12-4 | many | TRBD1 | CASRTGTGDQPQHF | TGTGCCAGCAGAACCGGGACAGGGGATCAGCCCCAGCATTTT
TRBJ2-4 | TRBV10-3 | few | TRBD2 | CATAGTSGVQYF | TGTGCCACCGCCGGGACTAGCGGTGTTCAGTACTTC
TRBJ2-5 | TRBV28 | many | . | CATGGGKETQYF | TGTGCCACCGGTGGGGGTAAGGAGACCCAGTACTTC
TRBJ1-5 | TRBV2 | many | . | CASSKTETNQPQHF | TGTGCCAGCAGCAAGACTGAAACCAATCAGCCCCAGCATTTT
TRBJ2-2 | TRBV5-6 | . | TRBD2 | CASSLPGLGPGELFF | TGTGCCAGCAGCCTACCGGGACTAGGACCCGGGGAGCTGTTTTTT
TRBJ2-6 | TRBV3-1 | . | TRBD1 | CASTAGGVSGANVLTF | TGTGCCAGCACCGCAGGGGGCGTCTCTGGGGCCAACGTCCTGACTTTC
TRBJ1-5 | TRBV19 | many | . | CASSNRQHQPQHF | TGTGCCAGTAGCAACAGACAGCATCAGCCCCAGCATTTT
TRBJ1-2 | TRBV6-5 | many | TRBD1 | CASTETGTNYGYTF | TGTGCCAGCACGGAGACAGGGACCAACTATGGCTACACCTTC
TRBJ1-5 | TRBV19 | many | . | CASSMYSPPGQPQHF | TGTGCCAGTAGTATGTATTCCCCTCCCGGTCAGCCCCAGCATTTT
TRBJ2-7 | TRBV10-2 | once | . | CASSESPRVSYEQYF | TGCGCCAGCAGTGAGTCACCACGCGTCTCCTACGAGCAGTACTTC
TRBJ2-5 | TRBV12-3/TRBV12-4 | many | TRBD1 | CASSTGTAYQETQYF | TGTGCCAGCAGTACCGGGACAGCGTACCAAGAGACCCAGTACTTC
TRBJ2-3 | TRBV19 | many | TRBD2 | CASPPRAGDADTQYF | TGTGCCAGTCCCCCCCGAGCGGGGGATGCAGATACGCAGTATTTT
TRBJ2-1 | TRBV7-9 | . | . | CASSLAGLPNEQFF | TGTGCCAGCAGCTTAGCGGGACTCCCCAATGAGCAGTTCTTC
TRBJ2-7 | TRBV3-1 | . | . | CASSQDGRGGAEQYF | TGTGCCAGCAGCCAAGATGGCAGGGGAGGGGCCGAGCAGTACTTC
TRBJ2-7 | TRBV18 | many | . | CASSPRPPGPLYEQYF | TGTGCCAGCTCACCGAGACCGCCGGGACCGCTTTACGAGCAGTACTTC
TRBJ2-3 | TRBV10-3 | many | . | CASTVAGAATDTQYF | TGTGCCAGTACTGTGGCAGGGGCCGCGACGGATACGCAGTATTTT
TRBJ1-1 | TRBV20-1 | many | TRBD1 | CSARDVGRGRTEAFF | TGCAGTGCTAGAGATGTGGGGAGGGGGCGGACTGAAGCTTTCTTT
TRBJ2-7 | TRBV27 | many | . | CASSPWEDAYEQYF | TGTGCCAGCAGCCCTTGGGAGGATGCCTACGAGCAGTACTTC
TRBJ2-7 | TRBV10-2 | few | TRBD2 | CASRGTSGGYEQYF | TGCGCCAGCAGGGGGACTAGCGGGGGGTACGAGCAGTACTTC
TRBJ2-1 | TRBV5-1 | . | TRBD2 | CASSLVTGLAGDEQFF | TGCGCCAGCAGCTTGGTGACAGGACTAGCGGGAGATGAGCAGTTCTTC
TRBJ1-2 | TRBV28 | few | TRBD1 | CASSPQGVKGYGYTF | TGTGCCAGCAGCCCGCAGGGGGTTAAGGGCTATGGCTACACCTTC
TRBJ2-7 | TRBV5-1 | few | . | CASSLVGPVYEQYF | TGCGCCAGCAGCTTGGTGGGGCCCGTCTACGAGCAGTACTTC
TRBJ1-2 | TRBV28 | . | . | CASSQPGEDGYTF | TGTGCCAGCTCCCAGCCGGGGGAGGATGGCTACACCTTC
TRBJ1-5 | TRBV20-1 | many | TRBD1 | CSAQGEGHQPQHF | TGCAGTGCCCAGGGGGAGGGGCATCAGCCCCAGCATTTT
TRBJ2-4 | TRBV10-3 | many | . | CATGPGAAKNIQYF | TGTGCCACGGGACCAGGGGCAGCCAAAAACATTCAGTACTTC
TRBJ2-7 | TRBV4-1 | many | . | CASSQEAGTAYEQYF | TGCGCCAGCAGCCAAGAGGCGGGAACAGCCTACGAGCAGTACTTC
TRBJ2-7 | TRBV27 | many | . | CASSSVRVTDQVYEQYF | TGTGCCAGCAGTTCTGTCAGGGTGACCGATCAGGTCTACGAGCAGTACTTC
TRBJ2-3 | TRBV5-1 | many | . | CASSLSGDTDTQYF | TGCGCCAGCAGCTTGTCTGGCGACACAGATACGCAGTATTTT
TRBJ2-1 | TRBV5-1 | many | TRBD1 | CASRDRDNEQFF | TGCGCCAGCAGGGACAGGGACAATGAGCAGTTCTTC
TRBJ2-6 | TRBV5-6 | . | . | CASSKDPGANVLTF | TGTGCCAGCAGCAAGGACCCCGGGGCCAACGTCCTGACTTTC
TRBJ2-3 | TRBV3-1 | few | TRBD2 | CASSQDFGLAGVSDTQYF | TGTGCCAGCAGCCAAGATTTCGGCCTAGCGGGAGTCTCAGATACGCAGTATTTT
TRBJ2-1 | TRBV4-3 | . | TRBD1 | CASSQGQGAWNEQFF | TGCGCCAGCAGCCAAGGACAGGGGGCCTGGAATGAGCAGTTCTTC
TRBJ1-2 | TRBV28 | many | . | CAGKAGTIGNYGYTF | TGTGCCGGAAAAGCCGGGACAATTGGTAACTATGGCTACACCTTC
TRBJ2-1 | TRBV19 | many | . | CARTTSPRYNEQFF | TGTGCCAGGACTACTAGTCCCCGTTACAATGAGCAGTTCTTC
TRBJ2-3 | TRBV10-3 | many | TRBD2 | CAISGTSGTSSTDTQYF | TGTGCCATCAGCGGGACTAGCGGGACCTCTAGCACAGATACGCAGTATTTT
TRBJ1-2 | TRBV30 | many | TRBD1 | CAWAEGQENYGYTF | TGTGCCTGGGCTGAGGGACAGGAAAACTATGGCTACACCTTC
TRBJ2-7 | TRBV2 | few | . | CASSFSSYEQYF | TGTGCCAGCTCCTTTAGCTCCTACGAGCAGTACTTC
TRBJ2-1 | TRBV5-3 | . | TRBD1 | CASTLEDRAYNEQFF | TGTGCCAGCACCCTGGAGGACAGGGCCTACAATGAGCAGTTCTTC
TRBJ2-6 | TRBV19 | many | . | CASSKRLNYLSGANVLTF | TGTGCCAGTAGTAAACGACTGAACTACCTCTCTGGGGCCAACGTCCTGACTTTC
TRBJ2-2 | TRBV6-8 | few | . | CASSHGTGELFFF | .